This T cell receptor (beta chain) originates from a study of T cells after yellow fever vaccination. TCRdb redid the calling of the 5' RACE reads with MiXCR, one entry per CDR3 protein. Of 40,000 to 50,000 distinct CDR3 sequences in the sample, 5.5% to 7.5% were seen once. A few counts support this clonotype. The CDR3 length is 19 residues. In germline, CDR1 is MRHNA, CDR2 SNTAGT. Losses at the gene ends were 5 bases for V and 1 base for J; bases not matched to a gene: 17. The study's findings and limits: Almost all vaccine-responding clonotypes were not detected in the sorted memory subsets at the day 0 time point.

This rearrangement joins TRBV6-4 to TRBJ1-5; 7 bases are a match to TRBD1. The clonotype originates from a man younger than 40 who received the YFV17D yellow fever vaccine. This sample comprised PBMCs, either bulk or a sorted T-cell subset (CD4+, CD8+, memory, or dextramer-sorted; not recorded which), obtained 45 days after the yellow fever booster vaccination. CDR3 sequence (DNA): TGTGCCAGCAGTCGATCCGGGACAGAGGGATTGTGGAGCAATCAGCCCCAGCATTTT. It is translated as CASSRSGTEGLWSNQPQHF.